A single TCR beta chain is shown here with its context. No cognate antigen has been identified for it. Base qualities are not recorded, but no much larger clone differs from it by a single base. The source of the sample is a study of blood T cell repertoires in COVID-19 (dated by TCRdb to 2020 to 2021). General notes on the study: Collaborator samples came from the United States, Italy and Spain and covered acute and convalescent phases of COVID-19. The prospective study material was composed of cDNA or gDNA derived from T cells, B-cell-depleted T cells, or PBMCs. Subjects who had been exposed to COVID-19, were actively infected with it, or had recovered from it provided the deeply sampled blood TCRbeta repertoires that made up the dataset. The repertoires were made available in a free public database intended to serve as a resource for research on the immune response to SARS-CoV-2. Samples were obtained from the ongoing ImmuneRACE study (first 160 participants) and from approximately 1,200 subjects provided by 6 global collaborators. The sample metadata nearly always contained a de-identified subject ID, COVID-19 status, age in years and sex. Where HLA class I and class II types were available, the types were taken from metadata supplied by the sample provider, not from assay-based typing.

Whole blood was collected in K2EDTA tubes by collaborating institutions according to the institutions' own protocols. Collaborator samples were shipped for TCRbeta analysis as frozen whole blood, isolated PBMCs, or DNA extracted from either sample type. Paper-wide results and their limitations: How much clinical and demographic metadata was included differed by source and by participant, and the metadata was provided uncurated.

TCRbeta CDR3 regions were amplified from genomic DNA using the immunoSEQ Assay, a bias-controlled multiplex PCR. Processing in the source paper ran as follows. Nucleated cell counts per sample were estimated from amplification of reference gene primers within the assay. To quantify the absolute abundance of each unique TCRbeta CDR3 rearrangement, sequence reads were collapsed and filtered. Productive Simpson clonality was computed per sample as the square root of Simpson's diversity index over productive rearrangements. As stored in TCRdb, this immuneACCESS dataset retains in-frame rearrangements with V and J assigned. A fraction of the clones does not appear; measured against another copy, unresolved V genes explain less than half of the discrepancy, and the remainder lacks a known reason. Clone size and the V and J calls come from that table; the DNA yielded D and trimming. The sample yields roughly 100,000 clones; over 75% were counted once. About 23% of the sample is in the top ten clones.

V gives up 0 bases and J gives up 6 bases, and the segment between their germline ends measures 6 bases. Via the germline V gene (reference sequence), CDR1 is SGHNT and CDR2 YYREEE. Measured from the cysteine to the phenylalanine, the CDR3 is 13 residues long. CDR3 DNA only is kept here, 39 bases in frame from base 1. The sequencing sample was made of peripheral blood. The sequence came from a man older than 75 with active or convalescent COVID-19. In this chain, TRBV5-4 is recombined with TRBJ1-4, with the D gene not confidently named. The CDR3 reads CASSLDTDEKLFF. The DNA is as follows: TGTGCCAGCAGCTTGGATACTGATGAAAAACTGTTTTTT.